The sequence of this T cell receptor (beta chain) was determined in a study of shared clonotypes between healthy human individuals. The CDR3 is 14 residues long. Germline V gene lookup returns CDR1 SGHVS and CDR2 FQNEAQ. V lost 1 base to trimming and J lost 1 base, with 7 bases between them. Unsorted PBMC DNA was run through sequencing on ten immunoSEQ deep assay plates. Assay used: immunoSEQ multiplex PCR; TCRdb lists only in-frame clones, some missing. This sample has around 430,000 clones, with about four fifths found just once. Sequenced sample: PBMCs. This sequence originates from a woman in her thirties or forties in good health. Some clones in this sample may be carry-over from other donors' samples. This chain joins TRBV7-8 and TRBJ1-1; D unresolved. CDR3 in DNA: TGTGCCAGCAGCTTAGTACAGCCGAACACTGAAGCTTTCTTT. Encoded protein: CASSLVQPNTEAFF.